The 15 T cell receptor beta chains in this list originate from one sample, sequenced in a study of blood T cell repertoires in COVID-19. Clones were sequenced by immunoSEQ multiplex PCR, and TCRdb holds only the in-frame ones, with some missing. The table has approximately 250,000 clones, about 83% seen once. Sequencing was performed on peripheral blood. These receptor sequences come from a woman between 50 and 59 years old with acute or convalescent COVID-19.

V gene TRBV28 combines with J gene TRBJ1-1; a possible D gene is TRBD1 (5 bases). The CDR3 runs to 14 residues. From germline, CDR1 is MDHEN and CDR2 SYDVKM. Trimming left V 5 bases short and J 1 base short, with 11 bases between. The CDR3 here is CASSPRTPNTEAFF. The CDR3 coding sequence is TGTGCCAGCAGTCCGAGGACACCGAACACTGAAGCTTTCTTT.

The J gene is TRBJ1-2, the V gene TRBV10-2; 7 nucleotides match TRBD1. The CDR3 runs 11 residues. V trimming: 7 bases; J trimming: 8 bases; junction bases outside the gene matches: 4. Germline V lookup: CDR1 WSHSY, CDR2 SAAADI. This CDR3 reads CASTGGGGYTF. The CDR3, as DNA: TGCGCCAGCACGGGAGGGGGCGGCTACACCTTC.

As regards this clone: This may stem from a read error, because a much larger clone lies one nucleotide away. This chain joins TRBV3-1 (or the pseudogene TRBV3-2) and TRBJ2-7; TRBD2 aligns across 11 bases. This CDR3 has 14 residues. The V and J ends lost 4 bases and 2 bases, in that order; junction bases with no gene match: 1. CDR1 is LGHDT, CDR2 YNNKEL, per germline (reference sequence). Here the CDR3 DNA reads TGTGCCAGCAGCCCGACTAGCGGGGCCTACGAGCAGTACTTC. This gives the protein CASSPTSGAYEQYF.

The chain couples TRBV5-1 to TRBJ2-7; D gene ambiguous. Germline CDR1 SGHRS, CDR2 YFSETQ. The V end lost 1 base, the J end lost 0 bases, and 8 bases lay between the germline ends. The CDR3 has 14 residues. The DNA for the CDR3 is TGCGCCAGCAGCTTGATTCAGGACTCCTACGAGCAGTACTTC. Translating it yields CASSLIQDSYEQYF.

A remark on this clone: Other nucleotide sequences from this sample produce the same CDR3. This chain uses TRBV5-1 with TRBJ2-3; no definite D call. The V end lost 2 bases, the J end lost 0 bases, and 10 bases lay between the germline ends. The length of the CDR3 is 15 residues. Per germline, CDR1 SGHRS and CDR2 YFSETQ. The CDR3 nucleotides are TGCGCCAGCAGCTTCGGTGGTCGGAGCACAGATACGCAGTATTTT. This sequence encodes CASSFGGRSTDTQYF.

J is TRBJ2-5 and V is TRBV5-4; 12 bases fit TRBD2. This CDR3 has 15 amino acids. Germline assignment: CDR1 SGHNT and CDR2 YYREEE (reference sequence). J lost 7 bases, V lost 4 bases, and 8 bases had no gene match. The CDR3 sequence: CASSQRLAGEGTQYF. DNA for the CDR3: TGTGCCAGCAGCCAAAGACTAGCGGGGGAGGGGACCCAGTACTTC.

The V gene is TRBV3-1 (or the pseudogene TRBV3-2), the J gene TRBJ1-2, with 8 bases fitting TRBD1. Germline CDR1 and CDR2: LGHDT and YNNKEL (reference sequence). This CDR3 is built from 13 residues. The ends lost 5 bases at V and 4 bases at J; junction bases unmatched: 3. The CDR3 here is CASSSTGGYGYTF. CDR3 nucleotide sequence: TGTGCCAGCAGCTCCACAGGGGGCTATGGCTACACCTTC.

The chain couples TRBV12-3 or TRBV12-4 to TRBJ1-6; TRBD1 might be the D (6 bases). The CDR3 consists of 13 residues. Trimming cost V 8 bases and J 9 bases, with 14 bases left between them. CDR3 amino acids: CASGDNLRSPLHF. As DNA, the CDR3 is TGTGCCAGCGGGGACAACCTTCGTTCACCCCTCCACTTT.

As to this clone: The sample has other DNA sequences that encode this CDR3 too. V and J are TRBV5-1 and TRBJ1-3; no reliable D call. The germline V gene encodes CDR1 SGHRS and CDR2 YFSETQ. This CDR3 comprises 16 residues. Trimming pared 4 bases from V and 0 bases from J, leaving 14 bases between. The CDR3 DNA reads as TGCGCCAGCAGCCCGGAGGGCGGATCCTCTGGAAACACCATATATTTT. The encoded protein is CASSPEGGSSGNTIYF.

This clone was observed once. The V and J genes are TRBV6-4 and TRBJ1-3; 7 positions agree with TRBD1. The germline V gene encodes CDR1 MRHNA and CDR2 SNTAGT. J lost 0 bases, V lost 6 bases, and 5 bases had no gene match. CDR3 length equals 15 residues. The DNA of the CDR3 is TGTGCCAGCAGACACCGGGACAGCTCTGGAAACACCATATATTTT. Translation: CASRHRDSSGNTIYF.

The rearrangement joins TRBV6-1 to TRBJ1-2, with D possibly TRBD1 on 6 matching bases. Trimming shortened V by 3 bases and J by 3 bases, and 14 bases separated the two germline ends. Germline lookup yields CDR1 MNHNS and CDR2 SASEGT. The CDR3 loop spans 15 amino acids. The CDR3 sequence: CASSDPAGTHYGYTF. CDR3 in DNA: TGTGCCAGCAGTGACCCAGCCGGGACACACTATGGCTACACCTTC.

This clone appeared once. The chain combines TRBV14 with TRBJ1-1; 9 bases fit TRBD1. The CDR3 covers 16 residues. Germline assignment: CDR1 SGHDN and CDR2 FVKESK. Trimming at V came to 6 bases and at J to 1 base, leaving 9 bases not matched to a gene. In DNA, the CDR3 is TGTGCCAGCAGGGACGGGACAGGGCTTTGGAACACTGAAGCTTTCTTT. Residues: CASRDGTGLWNTEAFF.

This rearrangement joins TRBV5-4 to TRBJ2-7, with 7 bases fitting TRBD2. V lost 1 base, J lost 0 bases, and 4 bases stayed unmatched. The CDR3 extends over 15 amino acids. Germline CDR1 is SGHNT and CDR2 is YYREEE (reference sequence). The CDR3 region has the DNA TGTGCCAGCAGCTTGCGGAGCGGGACCTCCTACGAGCAGTACTTC. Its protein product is CASSLRSGTSYEQYF.

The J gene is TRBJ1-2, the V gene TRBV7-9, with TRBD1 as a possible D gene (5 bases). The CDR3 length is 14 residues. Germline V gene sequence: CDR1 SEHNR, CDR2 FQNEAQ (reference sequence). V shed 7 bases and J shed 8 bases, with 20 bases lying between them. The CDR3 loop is CASTRLGVLVGYTF. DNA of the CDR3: TGTGCCAGCACGCGCTTAGGGGTTTTGGTCGGCTACACCTTC.

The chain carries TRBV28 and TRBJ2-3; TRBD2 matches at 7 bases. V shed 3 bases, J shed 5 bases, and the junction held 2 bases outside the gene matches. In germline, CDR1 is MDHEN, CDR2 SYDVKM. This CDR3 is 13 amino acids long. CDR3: CASSFVAGDTQYF. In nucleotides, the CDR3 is TGTGCCAGCAGTTTTGTAGCGGGAGATACGCAGTATTTT.